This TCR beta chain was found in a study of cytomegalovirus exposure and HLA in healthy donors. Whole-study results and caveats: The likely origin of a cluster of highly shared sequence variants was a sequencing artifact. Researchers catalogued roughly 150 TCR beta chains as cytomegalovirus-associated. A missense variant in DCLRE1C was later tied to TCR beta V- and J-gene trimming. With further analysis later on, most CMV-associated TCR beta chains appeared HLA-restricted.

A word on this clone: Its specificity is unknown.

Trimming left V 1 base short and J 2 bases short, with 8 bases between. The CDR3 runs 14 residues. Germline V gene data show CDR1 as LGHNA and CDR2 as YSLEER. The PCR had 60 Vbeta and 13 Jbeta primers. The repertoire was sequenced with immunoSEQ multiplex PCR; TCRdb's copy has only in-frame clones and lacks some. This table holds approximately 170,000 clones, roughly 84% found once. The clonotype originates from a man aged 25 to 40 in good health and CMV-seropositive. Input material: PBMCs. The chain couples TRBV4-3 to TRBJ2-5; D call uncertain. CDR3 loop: CASSQGPVQETQYF. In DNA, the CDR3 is TGCGCCAGCAGCCAAGGCCCGGTTCAAGAGACCCAGTACTTC.